The 9 T cell receptor beta chains presented below share a single source sample, sequenced in a study of blood T cells in healthy people across ages. PCR was performed a second time for about 6 to 11 cycles using a sample-barcoded 5' primer and a J-beta primer mix. TCRdb recomputed calls from the 5' RACE reads with MiXCR, one row per CDR3 protein. The table includes about 400,000 distinct CDR3 sequences, about half detected once. Sequenced material: blood. The receptor source for this set is a man between 60 and 70 years old in good health.

On this clonotype itself: One junction end disagrees with the germline gene, perhaps due to a read error. CDR3 amino acids: CASSSNLIAGGYNEQFF. Written as DNA, the CDR3 is TGCGCCAGCAGTTCCAACTTGATAGCGGGAGGGTACAATGAGCAGTTCTTC. J is TRBJ2-1 and V is TRBV12-3 or TRBV12-4; TRBD2 matches at 11 bases. CDR3 length: 17 residues.

This clonotype was counted once. This chain joins TRBV18 and TRBJ2-1; D call uncertain. The CDR3 contains 12 residues. V gave up 2 bases and J gave up 9 bases, with 8 bases separating them. Germline V gene sequence: CDR1 KGHSH, CDR2 LQKENI. The CDR3 sequence: CASSPMAIEQFF. CDR3 bases: TGTGCCAGCTCACCAATGGCTATTGAGCAGTTCTTC. The entire variable domain, with the rest obtained from reference TRBV18 and TRBJ2-1, is as follows: NAGVMQNPRHLVRRRGQEARLRCSPMKGHSHVYWYRQLPEEGLKFMVYLQKENIIDESGMPKERFSAEFPKEGPSILRIQQVVRGDSAAYFCASSPMAIEQFFGPGTRLTVL.

V and J are TRBV7-2 and TRBJ2-3; D perhaps matches TRBD1 (5 bases). V lost 8 bases, J lost 5 bases, and 17 bases lay in between. The CDR3 spans 14 residues. CDR1 and CDR2 from the germline V gene are SGHTA and FQGNSA. The CDR3 sequence: CASGRAGYQDTQYF. The CDR3 coding sequence is TGTGCCAGCGGCAGGGCAGGGTATCAAGATACGCAGTATTTT.

Concerning this clonotype itself: Sequence at one end of the junction differs from germline and may be a read error. The rearrangement uses TRBV20-1 and TRBJ2-3; TRBD2 matches at 7 bases. This CDR3 is 17 amino acids long. In germline, CDR1 is DFQATT, CDR2 SNEGSKA (reference sequence). This CDR3 reads CSARADRASGPTDAQYF. The CDR3 nucleotides read TGCAGTGCTAGAGCCGACCGAGCTAGCGGTCCCACAGATGCGCAGTATTTT.

V and J are TRBV4-2 and TRBJ1-4; 9 nucleotides agree with TRBD1. Germline values: CDR1 LGHNA, CDR2 YNFKEQ. This CDR3 region has 16 residues. V dropped 1 base and J dropped 8; count of bases not matched to a gene: 8. The CDR3 reads CASSQGGGTGNEKLFF. CDR3 sequence (DNA): TGTGCCAGCAGCCAAGGGGGGGGGACAGGGAACGAAAAACTGTTTTTT.

This chain connects TRBV3-1 to TRBJ2-2; TRBD1 agrees at 7 bases. The V segment lost 1 base and the J segment 3 bases; nucleotides outside the gene matches: 5. This CDR3 spans 16 amino acids. From germline, CDR1 is LGHDT and CDR2 YNNKEL (reference sequence). This CDR3 is CASSQGQTGDTGELFF. CDR3 DNA: TGTGCCAGCAGCCAAGGACAAACAGGGGACACCGGGGAGCTGTTTTTT.

The chain has TRBV6-5 and TRBJ1-1; D gene uncertain. V was pared by 4 bases and J by 11 bases, with 14 bases between. Looked up from germline, CDR1 is MNHEY and CDR2 is SVGAGI. The CDR3 has 12 residues. CDR3 protein: CASSSSGSTAFF. In nucleotides, the CDR3 is TGTGCCAGCAGTTCCTCGGGATCTACGGCTTTCTTT.

About this clonotype: A read error may produce the germline difference seen at one junction end. The rearrangement uses TRBV6-2 or TRBV6-3 and TRBJ2-3; D call uncertain. Germline V lookup: CDR1 MNHEY, CDR2 SVGEGT. The CDR3 is 13 amino acids. CDR3 sequence (DNA): TGTACCAGCAGCTACCAATACACAGATACGCAGTATTTT. Its translation is CTSSYQYTDTQYF.

The CDR3 DNA is TGTGCCAGCAGTTCGCATACTCCAGGTACTACTTACGAGCAGTACTTC. This encodes CASSSHTPGTTYEQYF. The V gene is TRBV28, the J gene TRBJ2-7; D gene ambiguous. This CDR3 has 16 residues. Germline V lookup: CDR1 MDHEN, CDR2 SYDVKM. V was trimmed by 4 bases and J by 4 bases, leaving 20 bases between them.